This T cell receptor beta chain was captured in a study of shared clonotypes between healthy human individuals. Study information: Samples came from a couple of female and three male donors aged 18 to 49.

The ends were cut back, 0 bases at V and 3 bases at J, with 10 bases in the middle. CDR3 length equals 14 residues. The germline gives CDR1 SGHNT, CDR2 YYREEE (reference sequence). Generated by immunoSEQ multiplex PCR, the TCRdb table keeps only in-frame clones and is missing some. The sample consists of about 1.5 million clones, roughly 96% of them appearing once. Sample: naive CD4+ T cells sorted from blood. Subset noted: CD45RA+ positively selected. The V and J genes are TRBV5-4 and TRBJ2-7, with D possibly being TRBD2 (6 bases). The receptor's source is a young man in good health. CDR3 DNA sequence: TGTGCCAGCAGCTTGGGCGGGGTTCTCTACGAGCAGTACTTC. Residues: CASSLGGVLYEQYF.